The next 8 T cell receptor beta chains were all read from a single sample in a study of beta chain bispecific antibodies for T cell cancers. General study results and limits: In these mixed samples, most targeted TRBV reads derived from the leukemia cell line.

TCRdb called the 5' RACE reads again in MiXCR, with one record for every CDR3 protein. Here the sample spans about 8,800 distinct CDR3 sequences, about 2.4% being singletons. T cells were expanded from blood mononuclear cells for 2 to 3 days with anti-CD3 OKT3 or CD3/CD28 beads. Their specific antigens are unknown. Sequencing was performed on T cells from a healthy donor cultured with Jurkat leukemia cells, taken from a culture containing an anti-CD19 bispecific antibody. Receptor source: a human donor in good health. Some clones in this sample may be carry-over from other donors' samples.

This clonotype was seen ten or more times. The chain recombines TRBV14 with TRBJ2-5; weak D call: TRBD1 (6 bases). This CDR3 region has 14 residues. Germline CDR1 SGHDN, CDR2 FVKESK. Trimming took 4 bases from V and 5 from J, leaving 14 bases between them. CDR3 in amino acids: CASSPRQARETQYF. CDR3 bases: TGTGCCAGCAGCCCCCGACAGGCACGGGAGACCCAGTACTTC.

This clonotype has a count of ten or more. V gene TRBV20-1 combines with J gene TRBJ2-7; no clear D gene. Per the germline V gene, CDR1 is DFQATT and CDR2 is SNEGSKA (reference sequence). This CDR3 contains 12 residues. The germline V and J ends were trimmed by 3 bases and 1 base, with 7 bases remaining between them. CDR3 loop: CSASRGSYEQYF. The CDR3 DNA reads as TGCAGTGCTAGCAGAGGTTCCTACGAGCAGTACTTC.

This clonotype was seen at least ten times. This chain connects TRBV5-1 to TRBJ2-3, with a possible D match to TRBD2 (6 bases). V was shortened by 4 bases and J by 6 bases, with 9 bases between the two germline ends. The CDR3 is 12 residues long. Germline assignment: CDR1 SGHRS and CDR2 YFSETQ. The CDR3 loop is CASSPGGDTQYF. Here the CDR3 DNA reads TGCGCCAGCAGCCCTGGGGGGGATACGCAGTATTTT.

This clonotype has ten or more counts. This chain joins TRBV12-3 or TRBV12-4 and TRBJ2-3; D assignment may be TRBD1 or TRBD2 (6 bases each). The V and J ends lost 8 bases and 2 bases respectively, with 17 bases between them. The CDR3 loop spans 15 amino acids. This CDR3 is CASGDSGATTDTQYF. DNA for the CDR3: TGTGCCAGCGGAGATTCGGGGGCAACCACAGATACGCAGTATTTT.

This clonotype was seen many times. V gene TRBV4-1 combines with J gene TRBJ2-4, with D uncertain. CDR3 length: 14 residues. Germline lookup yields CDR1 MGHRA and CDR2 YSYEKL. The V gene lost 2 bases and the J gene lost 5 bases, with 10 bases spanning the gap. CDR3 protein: CASSQIGRENIQYF. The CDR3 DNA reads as TGCGCCAGCAGCCAAATAGGACGAGAAAACATTCAGTACTTC.

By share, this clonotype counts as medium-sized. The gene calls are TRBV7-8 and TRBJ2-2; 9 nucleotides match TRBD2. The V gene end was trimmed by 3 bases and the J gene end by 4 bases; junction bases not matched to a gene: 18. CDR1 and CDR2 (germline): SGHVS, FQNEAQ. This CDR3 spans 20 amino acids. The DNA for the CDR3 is TGTGCCAGCAGCTTCCAAACAGAAGCGGGGGGCCCCCAATCCACCGGGGAGCTGTTTTTT. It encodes CASSFQTEAGGPQSTGELFF.

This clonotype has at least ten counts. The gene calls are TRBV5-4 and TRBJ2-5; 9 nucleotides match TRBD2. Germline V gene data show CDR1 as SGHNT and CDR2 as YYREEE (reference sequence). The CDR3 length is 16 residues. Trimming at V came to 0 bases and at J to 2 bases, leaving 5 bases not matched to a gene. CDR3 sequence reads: CASSLAVSGGQETQYF. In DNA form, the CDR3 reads TGTGCCAGCAGCTTGGCCGTGAGCGGGGGGCAAGAGACCCAGTACTTC.

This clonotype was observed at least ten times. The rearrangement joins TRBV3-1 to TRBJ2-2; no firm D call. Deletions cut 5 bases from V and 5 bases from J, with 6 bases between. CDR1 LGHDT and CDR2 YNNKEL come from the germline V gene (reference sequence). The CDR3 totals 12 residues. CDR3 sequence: CASSYITGELFF. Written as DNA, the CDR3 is TGTGCCAGCAGCTACATTACCGGGGAGCTGTTTTTT.